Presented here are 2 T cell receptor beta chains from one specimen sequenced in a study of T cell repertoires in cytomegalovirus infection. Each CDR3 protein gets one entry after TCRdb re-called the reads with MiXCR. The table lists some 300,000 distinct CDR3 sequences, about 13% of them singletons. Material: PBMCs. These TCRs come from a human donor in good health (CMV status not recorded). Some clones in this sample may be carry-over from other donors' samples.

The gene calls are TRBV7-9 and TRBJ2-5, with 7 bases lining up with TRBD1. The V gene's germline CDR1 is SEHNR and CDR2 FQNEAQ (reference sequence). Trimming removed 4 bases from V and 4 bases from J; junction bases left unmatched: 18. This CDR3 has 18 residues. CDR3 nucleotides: TGTGCCAGCAGCTCCACCGGAGGACAGGTCTCAAGAGGAGAGACCCAGTACTTC. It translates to CASSSTGGQVSRGETQYF.

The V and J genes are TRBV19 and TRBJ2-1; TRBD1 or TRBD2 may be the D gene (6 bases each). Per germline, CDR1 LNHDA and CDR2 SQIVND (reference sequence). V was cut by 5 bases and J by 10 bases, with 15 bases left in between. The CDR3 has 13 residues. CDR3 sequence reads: CASSAGGLDEQFF. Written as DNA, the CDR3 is TGTGCCAGTAGTGCCGGGGGCCTGGACGAGCAGTTCTTC.